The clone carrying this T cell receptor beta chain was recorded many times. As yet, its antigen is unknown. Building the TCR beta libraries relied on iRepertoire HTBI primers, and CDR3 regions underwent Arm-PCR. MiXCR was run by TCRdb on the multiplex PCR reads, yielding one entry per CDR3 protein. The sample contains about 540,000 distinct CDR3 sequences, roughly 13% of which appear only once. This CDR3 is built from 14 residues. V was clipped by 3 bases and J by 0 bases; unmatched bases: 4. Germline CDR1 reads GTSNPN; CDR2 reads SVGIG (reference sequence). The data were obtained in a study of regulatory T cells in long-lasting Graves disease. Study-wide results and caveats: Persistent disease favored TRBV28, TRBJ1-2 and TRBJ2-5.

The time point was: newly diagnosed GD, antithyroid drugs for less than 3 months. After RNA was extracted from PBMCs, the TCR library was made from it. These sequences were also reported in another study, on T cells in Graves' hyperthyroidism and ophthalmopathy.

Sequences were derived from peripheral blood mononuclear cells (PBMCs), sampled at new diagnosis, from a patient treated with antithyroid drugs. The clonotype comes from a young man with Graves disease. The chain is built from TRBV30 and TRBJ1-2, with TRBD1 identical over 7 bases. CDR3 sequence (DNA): TGTGCCTGGAGAGGGGACAGTACTAACTATGGCTACACCTTC. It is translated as CAWRGDSTNYGYTF.